This TCR beta chain appears in the sequencing data of a study of blood T cell repertoires in COVID-19. Study background: Donors in the United States, Italy and Spain gave samples during acute or convalescent COVID-19.

In regard to this clone: In the same sample, other DNA sequences code for this CDR3.

In the original processing: Estimation of nucleated cell counts was performed using reference gene primer amplification. The protocol was immunoSEQ multiplex PCR, while the TCRdb copy is restricted to in-frame clones and leaves out a portion. V, J and clone size derive from that table, while D and trimming were established from the DNA sequence. Among 170,000 or so clones listed, roughly 83% were seen once. Germline V gene lookup returns CDR1 MNHEY and CDR2 SVGEGT. V gave up 5 bases and J gave up 4 bases; unmatched junction bases: 0. The length of the CDR3 is 12 residues. The specimen was peripheral blood. V gene TRBV6-2 or TRBV6-3 combines with J gene TRBJ1-2, with TRBD1 identical over 8 bases. The TCR comes from a human donor in a cohort sampled during active COVID-19. The CDR3 reads CASSGQGYGYTF. The CDR3 DNA follows: TGTGCCAGCAGTGGACAGGGCTATGGCTACACCTTC.